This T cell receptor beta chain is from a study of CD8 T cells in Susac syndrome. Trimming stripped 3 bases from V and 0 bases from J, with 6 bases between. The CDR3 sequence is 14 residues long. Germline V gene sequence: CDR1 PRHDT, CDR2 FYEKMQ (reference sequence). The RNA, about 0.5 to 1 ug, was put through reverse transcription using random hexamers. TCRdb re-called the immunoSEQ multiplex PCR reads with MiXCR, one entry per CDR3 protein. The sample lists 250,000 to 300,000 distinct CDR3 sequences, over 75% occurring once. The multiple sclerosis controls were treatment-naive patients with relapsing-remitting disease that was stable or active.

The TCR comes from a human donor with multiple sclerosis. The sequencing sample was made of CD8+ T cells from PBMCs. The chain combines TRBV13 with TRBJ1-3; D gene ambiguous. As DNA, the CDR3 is TGTGCCAGCAGCTTGGGGAACTCTGGAAACACCATATATTTT. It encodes CASSLGNSGNTIYF. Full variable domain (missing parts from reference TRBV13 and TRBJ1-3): AAGVIQSPRHLIKEKRETATLKCYPIPRHDTVYWYQQGPGQDPQFLISFYEKMQSDKGSIPDRFSAQQFSDYHSELNMSSLELGDSALYFCASSLGNSGNTIYFGEGSWLTVV.